The subject of this entry is one TCR beta chain. Its specificity is not known. Trimming shortened V by 5 bases and J by 3 bases, and 18 bases separated the two germline ends. This CDR3 region has 16 residues. CDR1 and CDR2 from the germline V gene are SGHVS and FQNEAQ. Baseline, cycle 4 day 1, and cycle 7 day 1 were the blood sampling points. The data were obtained in a study of OX40 agonist ivuxolimab in advanced cancers. On the study more broadly: It was ivuxolimab, an agonistic anti-OX40 (CD134) antibody, that patients were treated with.

Assay: immunoSEQ multiplex PCR; the TCRdb copy retains only in-frame clones and omits some. The data hold about 56,000 clones, with about four fifths observed a single time. General study points: Averaged across samples, CD8+ T cells carried more expanded clones than CD4+ did. Some of the nonresponding patients also showed low levels of normalized T-cell clonal expansion.

The V gene is TRBV7-8, the J gene TRBJ2-3; D not certain. The sample was CD4+ or CD8+ T cells sorted from blood, taken in a trial of the OX40 agonist ivuxolimab. This clonotype originated in an adult with an advanced solid tumor such as melanoma, head and neck, liver or kidney cancer. CDR3 nucleotides: TGTGCCAGCAGCCCGTCCACCAGACTCCTAACAGATACGCAGTATTTT. This encodes CASSPSTRLLTDTQYF.